This entry concerns a single T cell receptor beta chain. Its antigen is as yet unknown. Assay: immunoSEQ multiplex PCR; the TCRdb copy retains only in-frame clones and omits some. Seen here are more than 90,000 clones, more than 85% observed once, and the top ten hold around 7.1%. This record belongs to a study of T cell responses to AZD1222 COVID-19 vaccine. CDR3 length: 17 residues. Germline values: CDR1 SGHDN, CDR2 FVKESK. The germline V and J ends were trimmed by 1 base and 0 bases, with 13 bases remaining between them. Study-wide points: The donors showed a predominance of white British ancestry and of females, with possible underestimation of clonal diversity.

The sequence was collected from an adult who received the AZD1222 COVID-19 vaccine. The source material was peripheral blood, sampled 28 days after the second AZD1222 dose. The genes are TRBV14 and TRBJ2-4, with D possibly TRBD2 on 6 matching bases. The CDR3 DNA follows: TGTGCCAGCAGCCAAGGGGGGAGGTCCCTAGCCAAAAACATTCAGTACTTC. Encoded protein: CASSQGGRSLAKNIQYF.